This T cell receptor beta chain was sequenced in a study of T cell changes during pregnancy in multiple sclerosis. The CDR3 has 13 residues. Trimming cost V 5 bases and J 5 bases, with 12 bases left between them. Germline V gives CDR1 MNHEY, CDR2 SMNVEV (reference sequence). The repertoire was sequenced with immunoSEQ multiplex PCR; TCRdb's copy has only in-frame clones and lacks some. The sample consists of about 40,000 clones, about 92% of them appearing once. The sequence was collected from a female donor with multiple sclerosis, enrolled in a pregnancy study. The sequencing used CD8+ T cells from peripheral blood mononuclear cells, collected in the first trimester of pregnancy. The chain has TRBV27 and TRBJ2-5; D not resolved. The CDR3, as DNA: TGTGCCAGCAGTGAACAGAGTGGGGAGACCCAGTACTTC. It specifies CASSEQSGETQYF.